This TCR beta chain was observed in a study of cytomegalovirus exposure and HLA in healthy donors. Background on the study: About 79% of more than 300 genotyped donors fell in the Caucasian-associated ancestry cluster. Study results and caveats: Earlier analysis yielded a pattern in which most TCR beta V segments were productive about 87% or about 30% of the time. TCR beta V- and J-gene trimming, according to a later analysis, was linked to a missense DCLRE1C variant.

This CDR3 has 15 residues. Germline V gene sequence: CDR1 LNHNV, CDR2 YYDKDF (reference sequence). Trimming pared 0 bases from V and 4 bases from J, leaving 12 bases between. The PCR used 60 Vbeta and 13 Jbeta primers. Under the authors' procedure: The count from a later analysis was some 81 million unique TCR beta chains, some 10 million of them shared. TCRdb's table, derived via immunoSEQ multiplex PCR, lists solely in-frame clones and lacks some. Clone size and the V and J calls come from that table; the DNA yielded D and trimming. The table records approximately 150,000 clones, around 79% of them present only once. A note on this clone: The antigen is not known.

V usage is TRBV15 and J usage is TRBJ1-2; the D gene is possibly TRBD1 (5 bases). The sequenced sample consisted of PBMCs. The TCR comes from a middle-aged man in good health and CMV-seropositive. DNA of the CDR3: TGTGCCACCAGCAGAGAAATGGGACTGTTCTATGGCTACACCTTC. Amino acid sequence: CATSREMGLFYGYTF.